A single sample is the source of the 11 T cell receptor beta chains below, sequenced in a study of blood T cell repertoires in COVID-19. Data came from immunoSEQ multiplex PCR; TCRdb stores just in-frame clones and leaves some out. The data show some 21,000 clones, around nine tenths seen once. The sequenced sample was peripheral blood. Receptor source: a human donor in a cohort sampled during active COVID-19.

The rearrangement joins TRBV18 to TRBJ1-1; TRBD1 matches at 8 bases. The CDR3 covers 16 residues. The V gene end was trimmed by 0 bases and the J gene end by 4 bases; junction bases not matched to a gene: 7. Germline V gene lookup returns CDR1 KGHSH and CDR2 LQKENI. This chain's CDR3 is CASSPPNPGGGTEAFF. The CDR3 nucleotides are TGTGCCAGCTCACCACCGAACCCAGGGGGCGGCACTGAAGCTTTCTTT.

The CDR3, as DNA: TGCGCCAGCAGCCAAGAAGTGGCCGGGGCCAAAAACATTCAGTACTTC. This translates into CASSQEVAGAKNIQYF. This chain connects TRBV4-1 to TRBJ2-4; D is unclear. The CDR3 contains 16 residues. The V and J ends lost 0 bases and 1 base respectively, with 10 bases between them. Germline V gives CDR1 MGHRA, CDR2 YSYEKL.

The chain joins TRBV6-1 to TRBJ2-3, with 10 bases fitting TRBD2. The CDR3 runs to 15 residues. V lost 5 bases, J lost 2 bases, and 4 bases stayed unmatched. Germline assignment: CDR1 MNHNS and CDR2 SASEGT. The CDR3 protein is CASSHGTSDTDTQYF. The CDR3 nucleotides are TGTGCCAGCAGTCACGGGACTAGCGACACAGATACGCAGTATTTT.

The chain joins TRBV5-1 to TRBJ1-1, with TRBD1 as a possible D gene (5 bases). CDR3 length equals 14 residues. Trimming pared 7 bases from V and 3 bases from J, leaving 16 bases between. Germline CDR1 is SGHRS and CDR2 is YFSETQ. CDR3 DNA sequence: TGCGCCAGCTCCAAGGGAGGGGCCGACACTGAAGCTTTCTTT. It codes for CASSKGGADTEAFF.

V and J are TRBV7-3 and TRBJ1-2; 7 positions agree with TRBD1. The CDR3 spans 13 residues. Germline V gives CDR1 SGHTA, CDR2 FQGTGA. The ends lost 5 bases at V and 5 bases at J; junction bases unmatched: 5. As DNA, the CDR3 is TGTGCCAGCAGCCCCGACAGGGAATATGGCTACACCTTC. Protein: CASSPDREYGYTF. Filled out from reference TRBV7-3 and TRBJ1-2, the complete variable domain reads GAGVSQTPSNKVTEKGKYVELRCDPISGHTALYWYRQSLGQGPEFLIYFQGTGAADDSGLPNDRFFAVRPEGSVSTLKIQRTERGDSAVYLCASSPDREYGYTFGSGTRLTVV.

The chain joins TRBV5-1 to TRBJ1-1, with 7 bases lining up with TRBD1. Trimming cost V 3 bases and J 3 bases; bases outside gene matches: 5. This CDR3 has 14 amino acids. The germline CDR1 and CDR2 sequences are SGHRS and YFSETQ. The CDR3 is CASSSTGTDTEAFF. CDR3 DNA sequence: TGCGCCAGCAGCTCAACCGGGACAGACACTGAAGCTTTCTTT.

The rearrangement joins TRBV5-4 to TRBJ2-2, with D unclear. Trimming removed 2 bases from V and 2 bases from J, with 10 bases in between. The germline gives CDR1 SGHNT, CDR2 YYREEE (reference sequence). The CDR3 sequence is 15 residues long. The CDR3 DNA sequence: TGTGCCAGCAGCTTACCCACAGCTAACACCGGGGAGCTGTTTTTT. Protein: CASSLPTANTGELFF.

The chain has TRBV2 and TRBJ2-1, with D perhaps TRBD1 (6 bases). Trimming removed 7 bases at V and 4 bases at J, with 20 bases between. The CDR3 spans 16 residues. Looked up from germline, CDR1 is SNHLY and CDR2 is FYNNEI. The CDR3 is CASTQDGRGSYNEQFF. The CDR3 bases are TGTGCCAGCACCCAAGACGGTAGGGGGTCATACAATGAGCAGTTCTTC.

The rearrangement joins TRBV18 to TRBJ1-1; D ambiguous. The germline V gene encodes CDR1 KGHSH and CDR2 LQKENI. The CDR3 spans 15 residues. V was pared by 3 bases and J by 1 base, with 12 bases between. The CDR3 DNA sequence: TGTGCCAGCTCACCCCAGCGAGGAGGGAACACTGAAGCTTTCTTT. Protein sequence: CASSPQRGGNTEAFF.

This chain uses TRBV24-1 with TRBJ1-1, with 8 nucleotides matching TRBD1. The germline V gene has CDR1 KGHDR and CDR2 SFDVKD. CDR3 length: 15 residues. Trimming removed 6 bases from V and 0 bases from J; junction bases left unmatched: 5. The CDR3 sequence is CATSRQGRVNTEAFF. CDR3 nucleotides: TGTGCCACCAGTCGACAGGGGAGGGTGAACACTGAAGCTTTCTTT.

This clone was recorded only once. The V and J genes are TRBV5-6 and TRBJ1-5; D is possibly TRBD1 (6 bases). The CDR3 has 14 residues. Germline V gives CDR1 SGHDT, CDR2 YYEEEE. The V end lost 0 bases, the J end lost 3 bases, and 7 bases lay between the germline ends. CDR3 residues: CASSLGTANQPQHF. The CDR3 bases are TGTGCCAGCAGCTTGGGGACAGCCAATCAGCCCCAGCATTTT.